This T cell receptor (beta chain) was captured by sequencing in a study of blood T cells in healthy people across ages. Study-level points and caveats: Donors of long life had a larger count of naive CD4+ cells and greater diversity than aged donors.

About this clonotype: The antigen is not known. A read error may explain this, as a much larger clone is one base away.

The authors ran a second PCR of 7 to 11 cycles using a sample-barcoded 5' primer and a J-beta primer mix. TCRdb recomputed calls from the 5' RACE reads with MiXCR, one row per CDR3 protein. The sample holds approximately 810,000 distinct CDR3 sequences, roughly 35% seen once. This CDR3 comprises 14 residues. CDR1 is SGHRS, CDR2 YFSETQ, per germline. Donors were healthy Caucasian individuals from Russia aged roughly 6 to 95. PBMCs, at least 7 million per sample, were isolated. The material sequenced was blood. The sequence was collected from a man aged 18-30 years in good health. The rearrangement uses TRBV5-1 and TRBJ2-1, with D tentatively TRBD2 (5 bases). CDR3 sequence: CASSQRLTYKEQFF. The CDR3 nucleotides are TGCGCCAGCAGCCAGCGACTAACCTACAAGGAGCAGTTCTTC.